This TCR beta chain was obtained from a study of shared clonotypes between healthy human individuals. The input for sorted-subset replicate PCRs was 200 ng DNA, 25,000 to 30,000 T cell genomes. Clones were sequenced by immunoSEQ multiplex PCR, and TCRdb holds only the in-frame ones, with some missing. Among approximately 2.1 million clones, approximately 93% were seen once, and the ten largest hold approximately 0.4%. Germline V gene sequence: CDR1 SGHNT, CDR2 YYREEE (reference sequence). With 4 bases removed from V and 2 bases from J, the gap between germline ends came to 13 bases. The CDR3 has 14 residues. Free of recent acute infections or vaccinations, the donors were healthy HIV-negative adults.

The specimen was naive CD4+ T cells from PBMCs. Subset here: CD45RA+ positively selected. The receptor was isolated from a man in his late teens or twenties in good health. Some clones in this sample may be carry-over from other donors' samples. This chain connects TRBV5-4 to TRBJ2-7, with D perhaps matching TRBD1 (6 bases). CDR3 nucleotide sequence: TGTGCCAGCAGCCTTGACAGGTCAACCTACGAGCAGTACTTC. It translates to CASSLDRSTYEQYF. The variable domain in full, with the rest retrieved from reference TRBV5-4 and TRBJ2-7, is ETGVTQSPTHLIKTRGQQVTLRCSSQSGHNTVSWYQQALGQGPQFIFQYYREEENGRGNFPPRFSGLQFPNYSSELNVNALELDDSALYLCASSLDRSTYEQYFGPGTRLTVT.